This T cell receptor beta chain was sequenced in a study of blood T cell repertoires in COVID-19. Looking at the study overall: Donors in the United States, Italy and Spain gave samples during acute or convalescent COVID-19. PBMCs, B-cell-depleted T cells, or T cells were the source of the cDNA or gDNA that made up the material.

Authors' methods: Nucleated cell number was recorded as an estimate derived from reference gene primer amplification. This table comes from immunoSEQ multiplex PCR, and its TCRdb copy is limited to in-frame clones, with some not included. V, J and clone size are taken as reported in that table, and D and trimming were inferred from the DNA itself. The data contain around 72,000 clones, around 78% of them seen just once; the ten biggest clones take up roughly 18%. The CDR3 runs 14 residues. Trimming took off 5 bases at V and 0 bases at J, with 8 bases between the two ends. Germline V gives CDR1 MNHNY, CDR2 SVGAGI (reference sequence).

The sequence derives from a woman aged 80 or over with acute or convalescent COVID-19. The sample comprised peripheral blood. V gene TRBV6-6 combines with J gene TRBJ1-3, with D perhaps matching TRBD1 (6 bases). The chain's CDR3 is CASSRDISGNTIYF. As DNA, the CDR3 is TGTGCCAGCAGTAGGGACATCTCTGGAAACACCATATATTTT.